The 8 T cell receptor beta chains given below trace back to one sample, sequenced in a study of beta chain features in type 1 diabetes. Every isolated RNA sample was fully reverse transcribed, so sequencing captured expressed TCRB transcripts. Profiled with immunoSEQ multiplex PCR; TCRdb holds only in-frame clones, not every one. The repertoire holds fewer than 350,000 clones, with about 19% as singletons. Sample: naive CD4+ T cells from blood. Receptors were obtained from a woman aged 18 to 35 in good health.

The chain carries TRBV29-1 and TRBJ2-3; TRBD2 might be the D (6 bases). From germline, CDR1 is SQVTM and CDR2 ANQGSEA. The V gene lost 5 bases and the J gene lost 4 bases, with 13 bases spanning the gap. This CDR3 comprises 13 residues. CDR3 DNA sequence: TGCAGCGTTCGGGACTCTAGCTCAGATACGCAGTATTTT. It encodes CSVRDSSSDTQYF.

This clone was counted only a few times. This rearrangement joins TRBV7-8 to TRBJ1-2; possible D gene TRBD1, 5 bases. The CDR3 spans 14 residues. Trimming left V 6 bases short and J 0 bases short, with 11 bases between. Germline V gene data show CDR1 as SGHVS and CDR2 as FQNEAQ. The CDR3 protein is CASSSRQSNYGYTF. In DNA, the CDR3 is TGTGCCAGCAGTAGCAGACAGTCTAACTATGGCTACACCTTC.

This clone was seen only a few times. This chain joins TRBV5-1 and TRBJ2-1; 12 nucleotides line up with TRBD1. The CDR3 contains 16 residues. From germline, CDR1 is SGHRS and CDR2 YFSETQ. With 4 bases clipped from V and 8 bases from J, the junction kept 10 bases outside the gene matches. As DNA, the CDR3 is TGCGCCAGCAGCGCGGGGGGACAGGGGGCCTGGGATGAGCAGTTCTTC. The encoded protein is CASSAGGQGAWDEQFF.

This clone showed up just a few times. V is TRBV30 and J is TRBJ1-1, with TRBD1 as a possible D gene (5 bases). The CDR3 loop spans 13 amino acids. Germline assignment: CDR1 GTSNPN and CDR2 SVGIG (reference sequence). Trimming shortened V by 7 bases and J by 4 bases, and 16 bases separated the two germline ends. The CDR3, as DNA: TGTGCCTACTCATCTCAGGGAGGCACTGAAGCTTTCTTT. Its translation: CAYSSQGGTEAFF.

This chain uses TRBV5-6 with TRBJ2-1, with D possibly matching TRBD1 (6 bases). V lost 0 bases to trimming and J lost 4 bases, with 8 bases between them. The CDR3 loop spans 14 amino acids. CDR1 SGHDT and CDR2 YYEEEE come from the germline V gene. The CDR3 loop is CASSLVRGYNEQFF. CDR3 bases: TGTGCCAGCAGCTTGGTCAGGGGTTACAATGAGCAGTTCTTC.

This clone was found a few times. The V and J genes are TRBV5-6 and TRBJ2-7, with unresolved D. The CDR3 extends over 11 amino acids. Trimming took off 0 bases at V and 6 bases at J, with 4 bases between the two ends. CDR1 and CDR2 from the germline V gene are SGHDT and YYEEEE. The CDR3 protein is CASSLGAEQYF. CDR3 bases: TGTGCCAGCAGCTTGGGGGCCGAGCAGTACTTC.

The chain carries TRBV30 and TRBJ2-1; 14 nucleotides agree with TRBD2. With V trimmed by 3 bases and J by 8 bases, 3 bases remained unmatched. CDR1 and CDR2 from the germline V gene are GTSNPN and SVGIG (reference sequence). This CDR3 region has 14 residues. The CDR3 here is CAWRGTSGGDEQFF. The CDR3 DNA reads TGTGCCTGGAGAGGGACTAGCGGGGGCGATGAGCAGTTCTTC.

This clone was seen more than once but under ten times. The rearrangement uses TRBV6-5 and TRBJ1-2; D is unclear. Germline V gene data show CDR1 as MNHEY and CDR2 as SVGAGI. CDR3 size: 15 residues. V was trimmed by 0 bases and J by 1 base, leaving 9 bases between them. CDR3 nucleotide sequence: TGTGCCAGCAGTTACTCGAAACAGTTTAACTATGGCTACACCTTC. Amino acids: CASSYSKQFNYGYTF.